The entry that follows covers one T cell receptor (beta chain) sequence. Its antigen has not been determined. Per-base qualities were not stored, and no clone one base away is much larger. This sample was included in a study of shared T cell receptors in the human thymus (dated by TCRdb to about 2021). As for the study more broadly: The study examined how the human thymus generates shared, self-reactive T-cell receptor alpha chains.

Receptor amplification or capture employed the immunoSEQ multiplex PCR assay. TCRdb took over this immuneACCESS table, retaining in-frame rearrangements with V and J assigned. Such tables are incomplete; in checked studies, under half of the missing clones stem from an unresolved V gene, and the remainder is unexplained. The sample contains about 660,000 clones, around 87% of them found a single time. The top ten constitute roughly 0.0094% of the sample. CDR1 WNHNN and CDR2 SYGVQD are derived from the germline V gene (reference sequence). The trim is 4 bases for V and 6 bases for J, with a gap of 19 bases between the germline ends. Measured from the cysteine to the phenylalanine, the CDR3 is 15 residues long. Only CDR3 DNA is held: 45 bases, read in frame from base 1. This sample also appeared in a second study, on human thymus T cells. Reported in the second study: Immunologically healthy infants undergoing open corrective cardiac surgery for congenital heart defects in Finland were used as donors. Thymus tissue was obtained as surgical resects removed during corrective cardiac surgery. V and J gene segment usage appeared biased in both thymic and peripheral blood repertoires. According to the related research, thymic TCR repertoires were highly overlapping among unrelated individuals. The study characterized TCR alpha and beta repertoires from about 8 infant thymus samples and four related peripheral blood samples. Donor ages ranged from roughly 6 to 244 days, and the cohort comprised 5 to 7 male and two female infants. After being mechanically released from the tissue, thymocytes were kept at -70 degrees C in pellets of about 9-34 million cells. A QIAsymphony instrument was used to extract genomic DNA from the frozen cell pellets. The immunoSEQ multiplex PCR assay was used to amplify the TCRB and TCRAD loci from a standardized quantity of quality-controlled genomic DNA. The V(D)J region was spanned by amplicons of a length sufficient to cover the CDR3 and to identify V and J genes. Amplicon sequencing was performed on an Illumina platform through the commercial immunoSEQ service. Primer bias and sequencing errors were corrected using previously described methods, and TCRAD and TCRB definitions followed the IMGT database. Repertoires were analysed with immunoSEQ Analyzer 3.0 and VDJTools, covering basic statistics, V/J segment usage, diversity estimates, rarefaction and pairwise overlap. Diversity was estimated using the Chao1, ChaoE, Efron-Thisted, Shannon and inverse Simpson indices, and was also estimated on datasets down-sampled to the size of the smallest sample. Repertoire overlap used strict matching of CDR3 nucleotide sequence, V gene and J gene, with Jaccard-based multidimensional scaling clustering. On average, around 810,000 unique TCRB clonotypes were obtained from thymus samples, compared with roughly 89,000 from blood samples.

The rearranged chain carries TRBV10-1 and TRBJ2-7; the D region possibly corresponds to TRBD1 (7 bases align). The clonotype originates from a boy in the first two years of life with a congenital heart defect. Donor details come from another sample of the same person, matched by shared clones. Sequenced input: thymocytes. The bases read TGCGCCAGCAGTGGGGCTCAGGGGGGTCTTGGCGAGCAGTACTTC. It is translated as CASSGAQGGLGEQYF.